This T cell receptor beta chain was retrieved from a study of Ad26.COV2.S vaccination and SARS-CoV-2 variants. Clones were read by immunoSEQ multiplex PCR, and TCRdb kept only the in-frame ones, dropping some. Among about 480,000 clones listed, around 88% were seen once. V was shortened by 0 bases and J by 8 bases, with 16 bases between the two germline ends. The CDR3 sequence is 15 residues long. Germline V gene lookup returns CDR1 SGDLS and CDR2 YYNGEE. Documented treatment: 15 to 20 received Ad26.COV2.S at low or high dose, single or two shots; 5 received placebo; per-sample allocation not given. Material that was analyzed had been drawn on day 63 after the first vaccine or placebo injection.

This receptor was taken from a person between 18 and 59 years old who received the Ad26.COV2.S COVID-19 vaccine or a placebo. The rearrangement joins TRBV9 to TRBJ2-3, with D tentatively TRBD1 (5 bases). The source material was peripheral blood, sampled in a trial of Ad26.COV2.S vaccine versus placebo. Here the CDR3 reads CASSVEGMGSGTQYF. The CDR3 DNA is TGTGCCAGCAGCGTAGAGGGGATGGGGTCAGGTACGCAGTATTTT. The full variable domain, in which reference TRBV9 and TRBJ2-3 provide the parts outside the CDR3, is DSGVTQTPKHLITATGQRVTLRCSPRSGDLSVYWYQQSLDQGLQFLIQYYNGEERAKGNILERFSAQQFPDLHSELNLSSLELGDSALYFCASSVEGMGSGTQYFGPGTRLTVL.